This TCR beta chain comes out of a study of vaccination effects on CD4 cells after COVID-19. As for the study in general: About 2.1 million PBMC were seeded per well and grown in the presence of 9 to 10 IU/ml IL-2 and 9.5 to 10 ug/ml peptides. Study findings and constraints: Marked contraction was observed in infection-induced and vaccine-induced clones late after vaccination.

At the end of roughly ten days of culture, CD4+ T cells were isolated. On this clone itself: Its antigen is unknown.

CDR1 and CDR2 (germline): SGHNT, YYREEE (reference sequence). V lost 4 bases and J lost 11; bases outside the gene matches: 13. The CDR3 consists of 15 residues. Data came from immunoSEQ multiplex PCR; TCRdb stores just in-frame clones and leaves some out. The sample comprises tens of thousands of clones, 70% of which are singletons, and roughly 3.8% rests with the top ten. The sample here was CD4+ T cells from PBMCs cultured without peptide, taken before COVID-19 vaccination. The receptor comes from a human donor who received a COVID-19 vaccine. The genes are TRBV5-4 and TRBJ2-2, with 8 bases identical to TRBD2. CDR3 residues: CASSPKVGSGAELFF. CDR3 nucleotides: TGTGCCAGCAGCCCCAAGGTTGGTAGCGGGGCAGAGCTGTTTTTT.